This paragraph covers one T cell receptor (beta chain) sequence. Researchers drew on roughly 89 million PBMCs for genomic DNA from unsorted samples. These data originate in a study of shared clonotypes between healthy human individuals. Clones were sequenced by immunoSEQ multiplex PCR, and TCRdb holds only the in-frame ones, with some missing. The sample yields over 400,000 clones, over 70% seen once. This sequence originates from a woman in her forties in good health. Some clones in this sample may be carry-over from other donors' samples. Sequenced input: PBMCs.

The CDR3 DNA is TGTGCCAGCAGTAAAGAACAGGCCTCCTACAATGAGCAGTTCTTC. This codes for CASSKEQASYNEQFF. The chain joins TRBV6-6 to TRBJ2-1; possibly TRBD1 for D (5 bases). With 5 bases removed from V and 0 bases from J, the gap between germline ends came to 11 bases. Germline-derived CDR1 and CDR2 are MNHNY and SVGAGI (reference sequence). This CDR3 comprises 15 residues.